What follows are 2 T cell receptor beta chains derived from one specimen sequenced in a study of shared clonotypes between healthy human individuals. Only CD45RO-negative cells positively selected for CCR7 counted as naive CD8 cells, so terminally differentiated effector memory CD45RA+ cells were excluded. Sequencing was performed with immunoSEQ multiplex PCR; in TCRdb, only in-frame clones are kept and a portion is missing. There are about 2 million clones in the sample; approximately 95% occur only once, and more than 0.9% lies in the top ten. The sample comprised naive CD8+ T cells sorted from blood. Receptors were obtained from a man between 18 and 29 years old in good health.

The J gene is TRBJ2-7, the V gene TRBV13, with a possible D match to TRBD1 (6 bases). V lost 5 bases, J lost 0 bases, and 11 bases lay in between. Germline values: CDR1 PRHDT, CDR2 FYEKMQ (reference sequence). The CDR3 is made up of 14 amino acids. The CDR3 region is CASSQRTASYEQYF. CDR3 DNA sequence: TGTGCCAGCAGCCAAAGGACAGCCTCCTACGAGCAGTACTTC.

This clone was seen a handful of times. The identical CDR3 is also encoded by other nucleotide sequences in the sample. The V call is TRBV19, the J call TRBJ1-1; D possibly corresponds to TRBD1 (5 bases). Between the trimmed V and J ends, which lost 7 bases and 1 base, there was a span of 10 bases. CDR1 is LNHDA, CDR2 SQIVND, per germline (reference sequence). The CDR3 contains 13 residues. In DNA, the CDR3 is TGTGCCAGTACTTGGACACCGAACACTGAAGCTTTCTTT. It translates to CASTWTPNTEAFF.